The 3 T cell receptor beta chains listed next were all sequenced from one sample in a study of untreated major depressive disorder. Profiling relied on immunoSEQ multiplex PCR, and the TCRdb table lists in-frame clones only, not all of them. This sample has 20,000 to 25,000 clones, with more than 70% found just once. Sequencing was done on a sample of CD4+ T cells from PBMCs. The receptors were gathered from a woman under 40 in good health.

CDR3 loop: CAISLGGQGTEAFF. As DNA, the CDR3 is TGTGCCATCAGCTTGGGGGGGCAAGGCACTGAAGCTTTCTTT. The rearrangement uses TRBV10-3 and TRBJ1-1; perhaps TRBD1 as D (6 bases). Germline V gives CDR1 ENHRY, CDR2 SYGVKD. The length of the CDR3 is 14 residues. Deletions cut 6 bases from V and 4 bases from J, with 15 bases between.

The chain combines TRBV29-1 with TRBJ2-1; possible D gene TRBD1, 6 bases. The ends were cut back, 6 bases at V and 5 bases at J, with 14 bases in the middle. CDR1 and CDR2 (germline): SQVTM, ANQGSEA. The CDR3 runs 13 residues. Here the CDR3 DNA reads TGCAGCGTCTGGACAGCCTTTGACAATGAGCAGTTCTTC. Residues: CSVWTAFDNEQFF.

V usage is TRBV30 and J usage is TRBJ2-1; 11 positions agree with TRBD2. Looked up from germline, CDR1 is GTSNPN and CDR2 is SVGIG (reference sequence). This CDR3 spans 16 amino acids. The ends lost 3 bases at V and 10 bases at J; junction bases unmatched: 14. CDR3 bases: TGTGCCTGGAGCCAAGGCCGACTAGCGGGGACGGGGGAGCAGTTCTTC. This sequence encodes CAWSQGRLAGTGEQFF.